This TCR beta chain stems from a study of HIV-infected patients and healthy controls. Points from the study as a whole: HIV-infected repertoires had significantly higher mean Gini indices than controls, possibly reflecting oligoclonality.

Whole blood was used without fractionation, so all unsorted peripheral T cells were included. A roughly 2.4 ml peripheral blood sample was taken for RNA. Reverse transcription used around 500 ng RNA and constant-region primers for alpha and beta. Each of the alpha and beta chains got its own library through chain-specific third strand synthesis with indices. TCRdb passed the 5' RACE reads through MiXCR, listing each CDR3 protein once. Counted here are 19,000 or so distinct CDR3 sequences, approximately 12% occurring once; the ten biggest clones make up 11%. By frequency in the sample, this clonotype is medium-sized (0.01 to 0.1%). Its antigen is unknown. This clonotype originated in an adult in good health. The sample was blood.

CDR3 bases: TGTGCCATCAGTGAGAATCTCAACGAGCAGTACTTC. Protein: CAISENLNEQYF. The rearrangement links TRBV10-3 to TRBJ2-7; D unclear. Germline V gene sequence: CDR1 ENHRY, CDR2 SYGVKD. CDR3 length equals 12 residues. Trimming stripped 2 bases from V and 5 bases from J, with 7 bases between.